The T cell receptor beta chain under discussion was sequenced for a study of graft-versus-host responses after intestinal transplantation. Overall study findings and caveats: Across patients carrying graft-donor T cell macrochimerism, allografts held high graft-versus-host to host-versus-graft clonal ratios.

Notes on this clone: The antigen is not known.

The data were produced by immunoSEQ multiplex PCR, yet TCRdb's version contains in-frame clones alone and is incomplete. The sample lists approximately 20,000 clones, roughly 92% occurring once. This receptor was taken from a human patient who received an intestinal transplant, so some T cells may come from the graft donor. The source material was PBMCs, sampled about 260 days after intestinal transplant.

The CDR3 nucleotides are TGTGCCAGCAGCCCTCGGCCCTCCTACGAGCAGTACTTC. Its translation is CASSPRPSYEQYF. The chain employs TRBV7-8 and TRBJ2-7; D is unresolved. The length of the CDR3 is 13 residues. Deletions cut 5 bases from V and 0 bases from J, with 8 bases between. CDR1 is SGHVS and CDR2 is FQNEAQ in the germline V gene. The full variable domain, with the rest looked up from reference TRBV7-8 and TRBJ2-7, is GAGVSQSPRYKVAKRGQDVALRCDPISGHVSLFWYQQALGQGPEFLTYFQNEAQLDKSGLPSDRFFAERPEGSVSTLKIQRTQQEDSAVYLCASSPRPSYEQYFGPGTRLTVT.